One T cell receptor beta chain is described in this entry. This specimen comes from a study of blood T cell repertoires in COVID-19. Study summary: COVID-19 samples, acute and convalescent, were from the United States, Italy and Spain. T cells, B-cell-depleted T cells, or PBMCs provided the cDNA or gDNA that served as material.

Original data processing: Reference gene primers were amplified, and this amplification served to estimate nucleated cell counts. Profiling relied on immunoSEQ multiplex PCR, and the TCRdb table lists in-frame clones only, not all of them. That table furnishes V, J and clone size, whereas the DNA furnished D and trimming. Here the sample spans 45,000 to 60,000 clones, 82% being singletons. CDR1 and CDR2 (germline): SGHTA, FQGTGA. This CDR3 has 12 amino acids. V gave up 5 bases and J gave up 10 bases; unmatched junction bases: 4. The gene calls are TRBV7-3 and TRBJ2-1; 8 positions match TRBD1. The material sequenced was peripheral blood. This TCR was recovered from a human donor with acute or convalescent COVID-19. The donor label of this sample is uncertain. CDR3 coding DNA: TGTGCCAGCAGCGAAGACAGGGGCGAGCAGTTCTTC. Translating it yields CASSEDRGEQFF. The full variable domain, with the rest looked up from reference TRBV7-3 and TRBJ2-1, is GAGVSQTPSNKVTEKGKYVELRCDPISGHTALYWYRQSLGQGPEFLIYFQGTGAADDSGLPNDRFFAVRPEGSVSTLKIQRTERGDSAVYLCASSEDRGEQFFGPGTRLTVL.